The 25 T cell receptor beta chains in this list originate from one sample, sequenced in a study of human T cells and chemical hapten exposure. TCRdb re-called the RACE reads with MiXCR, one entry per CDR3 protein. The sample lists about 160,000 distinct CDR3 sequences; about a quarter were seen once. Documented time point: patch test 3, about 24 weeks after DPC sensitization. As to treatment: therapeutic diphenylcyclopropenone sensitization with weekly scalp DPC. Here the sequenced sample was whole blood, taken in connection with sensitization to the hapten diphenylcyclopropenone (DPC). Receptors were obtained from a woman aged 18-30 years with alopecia areata. Some clones in this sample may be carry-over from other donors' samples.

V gene TRBV6-6 combines with J gene TRBJ1-2, with TRBD1 identical over 8 bases. Germline CDR1 MNHNY, CDR2 SVGAGI (reference sequence). The CDR3 length is 16 residues. Losses at the gene ends were 0 bases for V and 7 bases for J; bases not matched to a gene: 10. The CDR3 nucleotides are TGTGCCAGCAGTTACTCTCAAGGACAGGGCGTAGTTGGCTACACCTTC. It is translated as CASSYSQGQGVVGYTF.

The chain carries TRBV7-2 and TRBJ1-6; maybe TRBD1 (6 bases). CDR3 length: 16 amino acids. The V and J ends lost 2 bases and 9 bases respectively, with 17 bases between them. CDR1 is SGHTA, CDR2 FQGNSA, per germline. The CDR3 DNA is TGTGCCAGCAGCTTAAGGTCCCGGGACATCGGTTCACCCCTCCACTTT. This encodes CASSLRSRDIGSPLHF.

The chain has TRBV20-1 and TRBJ1-1; 8 bases are a match to TRBD1. This CDR3 is built from 14 residues. Trimming took 6 bases from V and 4 from J; bases not matched to a gene: 10. Germline CDR1 reads DFQATT; CDR2 reads SNEGSKA (reference sequence). CDR3 in DNA: TGCAGTGCCTCTACAGGGGGGCTGGCCACTGAAGCTTTCTTT. It yields the protein CSASTGGLATEAFF.

V and J are TRBV10-3 and TRBJ1-1; D is unclear. V was trimmed by 4 bases and J by 2 bases, leaving 11 bases between them. Germline CDR1 is ENHRY and CDR2 is SYGVKD. The CDR3 extends over 14 amino acids. The CDR3 loop is CAISGEAYNTEAFF. DNA of the CDR3: TGTGCCATCAGTGGAGAGGCGTATAACACTGAAGCTTTCTTT.

This rearrangement joins TRBV18 to TRBJ1-1; 8 bases align to TRBD1. V lost 4 bases, J lost 4 bases, and 5 bases stayed unmatched. CDR1 is KGHSH, CDR2 LQKENI, per germline. There are 14 residues in the CDR3. In DNA, the CDR3 is TGTGCCAGCTCACTGGACAGGGTTCGCACTGAAGCTTTCTTT. Translating it yields CASSLDRVRTEAFF.

This chain uses TRBV7-2 with TRBJ1-1; D is undetermined. Germline-derived CDR1 and CDR2 are SGHTA and FQGNSA. This CDR3 has 15 amino acids. Trimming cost V 1 base and J 1 base, with 10 bases left between them. CDR3: CASSLVLHRNTEAFF. The CDR3 coding sequence is TGTGCCAGCAGCTTAGTATTGCACCGGAACACTGAAGCTTTCTTT.

The CDR3 here is CASSVTPTGELFF. CDR3 nucleotide sequence: TGTGCCAGCAGCGTTACCCCCACCGGGGAGCTGTTTTTT. The chain carries TRBV7-3 and TRBJ2-2, with D unclear. CDR1 is SGHTA, CDR2 FQGTGA, per germline. The CDR3 length is 13 residues. V was clipped by 5 bases and J by 4 bases, with 8 bases between them.

This clonotype has just a few counts. The chain is built from TRBV29-1 and TRBJ1-1; D is possibly TRBD1 (5 bases). This CDR3 spans 15 amino acids. From germline, CDR1 is SQVTM and CDR2 ANQGSEA. V lost 3 bases, J lost 2 bases, and 16 bases lay in between. The CDR3 here is CSVESQGSKNTEAFF. The CDR3 nucleotides are TGCAGCGTTGAGTCCCAGGGAAGTAAAAACACTGAAGCTTTCTTT.

The chain has TRBV6-5 and TRBJ1-5; D uncertain. Germline-derived CDR1 and CDR2 are MNHEY and SVGAGI. V lost 9 bases and J 0 bases, leaving 9 bases between the germline ends. CDR3 length: 13 residues. The CDR3 region is CASGRSSNQPQHF. DNA of the CDR3: TGTGCCAGTGGGCGGTCTAGCAATCAGCCCCAGCATTTT.

The gene calls are TRBV10-3 and TRBJ1-2, with no clear D. The CDR3 is made up of 11 amino acids. Per germline, CDR1 ENHRY and CDR2 SYGVKD. Between the trimmed V and J ends, which lost 4 bases and 8 bases, there was a span of 8 bases. The CDR3 loop reads CAISAGDGYTF. The CDR3 bases are TGTGCCATCAGTGCAGGCGACGGCTACACCTTC.

This chain joins TRBV7-9 and TRBJ1-1; TRBD1 matches at 8 bases. This CDR3 is 15 amino acids long. V lost 10 bases, J lost 6 bases, and 16 bases stayed unmatched. Germline values: CDR1 SEHNR, CDR2 FQNEAQ (reference sequence). CDR3 protein: CAKAAPDRDGAEAFF. DNA of the CDR3: TGTGCCAAAGCAGCTCCGGACAGGGACGGGGCTGAAGCTTTCTTT.

J is TRBJ1-3 and V is TRBV29-1, with D unresolved. CDR1 is SQVTM and CDR2 is ANQGSEA in the germline V gene. V was cut by 4 bases and J by 0 bases, with 10 bases left in between. The CDR3 spans 14 residues. The DNA for the CDR3 is TGCAGCGTTGCGCGGGCCGACTCTGGAAACACCATATATTTT. Amino acids: CSVARADSGNTIYF.

This clonotype was seen many times. The chain joins TRBV10-2 to TRBJ2-3, with a possible D match to TRBD1 (5 bases). The CDR3 sequence is 14 residues long. The V gene's germline CDR1 is WSHSY and CDR2 SAAADI. The V and J ends lost 3 bases and 1 base respectively, with 8 bases between them. The CDR3 sequence: CASSERGRTDTQYF. Written as DNA, the CDR3 is TGCGCCAGCAGTGAAAGGGGTCGCACAGATACGCAGTATTTT.

This clonotype was counted a few times. The chain combines TRBV7-8 with TRBJ2-1; 9 bases fit TRBD2. V was clipped by 1 base and J by 2 bases; unmatched bases: 0. This CDR3 has 15 amino acids. From germline, CDR1 is SGHVS and CDR2 FQNEAQ. In nucleotides, the CDR3 is TGTGCCAGCAGCTTAGTAGCGGGAGCCTACAATGAGCAGTTCTTC. Amino acid sequence: CASSLVAGAYNEQFF.

The chain recombines TRBV9 with TRBJ1-1; 9 positions agree with TRBD1. With V trimmed by 0 bases and J by 4 bases, 4 bases remained unmatched. CDR1 is SGDLS, CDR2 YYNGEE, per germline. This CDR3 region has 15 residues. CDR3 region: CASSVGDRVGTEAFF. Here the CDR3 DNA reads TGTGCCAGCAGCGTAGGGGACAGGGTTGGCACTGAAGCTTTCTTT.

The V and J genes are TRBV14 and TRBJ2-7; D possibly corresponds to TRBD1 (5 bases). Germline V CDR1 and CDR2: SGHDN, FVKESK. The CDR3 loop spans 15 amino acids. V dropped 0 bases and J dropped 5 bases, with 14 bases sitting between them. The CDR3 is CASSQDLSRADEQYF. The DNA for the CDR3 is TGTGCCAGCAGCCAAGATCTTTCCAGGGCAGACGAGCAGTACTTC.

In this sample, this clonotype turned up a few times. This sequence joins TRBV4-1 and TRBJ1-2; TRBD1 matches 8 bases. The CDR3 runs to 15 residues. J was trimmed by 4 bases and V by 2 bases; bases with no gene match: 6. Per the germline V gene, CDR1 is MGHRA and CDR2 is YSYEKL. Here the CDR3 DNA reads TGCGCCAGCAGCCAACCCGGACAGGGTGGCTATGGCTACACCTTC. It yields the protein CASSQPGQGGYGYTF.

In this sample, this clonotype turned up a few times. The genes are TRBV27 and TRBJ1-5; 9 nucleotides align to TRBD1. Germline V gene sequence: CDR1 MNHEY, CDR2 SMNVEV (reference sequence). The CDR3 spans 14 residues. J was trimmed by 7 bases and V by 2 bases; bases with no gene match: 3. The CDR3 DNA is TGTGCCAGCAGTTTACGACAGGGGGGGCAGCCCCAGCATTTT. It translates to CASSLRQGGQPQHF.

This clonotype was counted between two and nine times. The CDR3 region has the DNA TGTGCCAGTAGTATGAAGGGTCAAGCCTACGAGCAGTACTTC. Residues: CASSMKGQAYEQYF. The rearrangement uses TRBV19 and TRBJ2-7, with D hard to call. Trimming took 3 bases from V and 2 from J, leaving 11 bases between them. Per germline, CDR1 LNHDA and CDR2 SQIVND (reference sequence). The CDR3 has 14 residues.

In this sample, this clonotype turned up a few times. V gene TRBV10-2 combines with J gene TRBJ1-1; D call uncertain. The germline V gene has CDR1 WSHSY and CDR2 SAAADI. The CDR3 length is 11 residues. Trimming removed 5 bases from V and 8 bases from J, with 9 bases in between. CDR3 residues: CASSRDIEAFF. The CDR3 DNA sequence: TGCGCCAGCAGTAGAGACATCGAAGCTTTCTTT.

This clonotype was observed a handful of times. The chain is built from TRBV7-2 and TRBJ1-1; a possible D gene is TRBD1 (6 bases). This CDR3 has 14 residues. The germline V gene has CDR1 SGHTA and CDR2 FQGNSA. Trimming took 1 base from V and 11 from J, leaving 17 bases between them. Written as DNA, the CDR3 is TGTGCCAGCAGCTTAGGGGGAGGGGGACGCGGGGCTTTCTTT. This translates into CASSLGGGGRGAFF.

This rearrangement joins TRBV4-1 to TRBJ2-5; D perhaps matches TRBD2 (6 bases). The CDR3 totals 14 residues. Germline CDR1 reads MGHRA; CDR2 reads YSYEKL. V lost 3 bases and J lost 4, with 12 bases in between. This CDR3 reads CASSHEGLRETQYF. The DNA for the CDR3 is TGCGCCAGCAGCCATGAGGGACTGCGAGAGACCCAGTACTTC.

This clonotype showed up just once. This chain connects TRBV4-3 to TRBJ1-2; the D gene is possibly TRBD1 (5 bases). V was cut by 0 bases and J by 8 bases, with 16 bases left in between. This CDR3 has 15 residues. Germline assignment: CDR1 LGHNA and CDR2 YSLEER. The chain's CDR3 is CASSQERGRANGYTF. Written as DNA, the CDR3 is TGCGCCAGCAGCCAAGAAAGGGGCAGGGCAAACGGCTACACCTTC.

This clonotype has more than one count but fewer than ten. The chain has TRBV20-1 and TRBJ1-5, with a possible D match to TRBD1 (5 bases). Looked up from germline, CDR1 is DFQATT and CDR2 is SNEGSKA (reference sequence). There are 15 residues in the CDR3. CDR3 coding DNA: TGCAGCACAAGAGGGGCAGGAAGGGGCAATCAGCCCCAGCATTTT. Encoded protein: CSTRGAGRGNQPQHF.

The rearrangement uses TRBV10-2 and TRBJ1-1, with unresolved D. With 2 bases removed from V and 6 bases from J, the gap between germline ends came to 10 bases. Germline-derived CDR1 and CDR2 are WSHSY and SAAADI. The CDR3 runs 13 residues. In nucleotides, the CDR3 is TGCGCCAGCAGTGAGGCGCTCCCCCCTGAAGCTTTCTTT. Its protein is CASSEALPPEAFF.